Below are 6 T cell receptor beta chains sequenced from a single sample in a study of T cell responses to AZD1222 COVID-19 vaccine. Some clones are missing from TCRdb's copy, which holds only in-frame ones; the method was immunoSEQ multiplex PCR. The sample lists fewer than 200,000 clones, approximately 90% occurring once. The sample consisted of peripheral blood, taken on day 0 of AZD1222 vaccination. The receptors were gathered from an adult in good health.

The rearrangement uses TRBV20-1 and TRBJ1-6; D is ambiguous. The germline V gene has CDR1 DFQATT and CDR2 SNEGSKA (reference sequence). V was shortened by 3 bases and J by 7 bases, with 16 bases between the two germline ends. The CDR3 extends over 15 amino acids. CDR3 nucleotides: TGCAGTGCTAGTCTGGCCCTAATGAACAATTCACCCCTCCACTTT. This gives the protein CSASLALMNNSPLHF.

The chain is built from TRBV18 and TRBJ2-7, with TRBD1 matching 9 bases. Germline V lookup: CDR1 KGHSH, CDR2 LQKENI. This CDR3 region has 15 residues. After removal of 0 bases from V and 2 bases from J, the junction contained 2 bases not matched to a gene. The CDR3 loop is CASSPPGQGPYEQYF. Written as DNA, the CDR3 is TGTGCCAGCTCACCACCGGGACAGGGCCCCTACGAGCAGTACTTC.

The chain joins TRBV4-1 to TRBJ2-1, with TRBD1 identical over 7 bases. The trim removed 1 base at V and 2 bases at J, leaving 2 bases unmatched. The CDR3 spans 15 residues. From germline, CDR1 is MGHRA and CDR2 YSYEKL. The CDR3, as DNA: TGCGCCAGCAGCCAAGCGACAGGGACCTACAATGAGCAGTTCTTC. Its protein product is CASSQATGTYNEQFF.

The chain has TRBV28 and TRBJ1-5; 9 nucleotides line up with TRBD1. Per germline, CDR1 MDHEN and CDR2 SYDVKM. With 5 bases clipped from V and 5 bases from J, the junction kept 10 bases outside the gene matches. This CDR3 spans 16 amino acids. The CDR3 DNA sequence: TGTGCCAGCAGTGGCCCCGGGACAGGGTCGGATCAGCCCCAGCATTTT. The encoded protein is CASSGPGTGSDQPQHF.

The chain carries TRBV27 and TRBJ1-4, with TRBD1 as a possible D gene (5 bases). Trimming took 5 bases from V and 5 from J, leaving 12 bases between them. The CDR3 runs to 14 residues. The germline gives CDR1 MNHEY, CDR2 SMNVEV (reference sequence). For the CDR3, the DNA is TGTGCCAGCAGTGCCGGGGGAAGGAATGAAAAACTGTTTTTT. Translated, it gives CASSAGGRNEKLFF.

This clone was seen a few times. The V call is TRBV7-2, the J call TRBJ1-1; weak D call: TRBD1 (5 bases). The CDR3 sequence is 9 residues long. The V end lost 11 bases, the J end lost 7 bases, and 8 bases lay between the germline ends. Germline assignment: CDR1 SGHTA and CDR2 FQGNSA. The chain's CDR3 is CAGGNEAFF. The CDR3 DNA follows: TGTGCCGGGGGTAATGAAGCTTTCTTT.